These T cell receptor beta chains were read from a single sample in a study of cytomegalovirus exposure and HLA in healthy donors. Sequencing was performed with immunoSEQ multiplex PCR; in TCRdb, only in-frame clones are kept and a portion is missing. Of 130,000 or so clones listed, 70% to 85% were seen once; the top ten hold less than 2%. The sample comprised PBMCs. These receptors came from a man aged 40-50 years in good health and CMV-seronegative. CDR3s include the opening cysteine and the closing phenylalanine or tryptophan. A D gene is named only where the DNA matches it firmly. Size tells how often a clone was seen (once, few, many) or the class of an expanded clone, and some rows leave it out.

J gene	D gene	clone size	V gene	CDR3 protein	CDR3 DNA
TRBJ2-7	NA	NA	TRBV28	CASSFLRNYEQYF	TGTGCCAGCAGTTTTCTACGAAACTACGAGCAGTACTTC
TRBJ1-1	NA	once	TRBV7-8	CASSLTLGVGTEAFF	TGTGCCAGCAGCCTTACGCTCGGGGTGGGCACTGAAGCTTTCTTT
TRBJ2-3	NA	NA	TRBV4-2	CASSQDREVGDFTDTQYF	TGTGCCAGCAGCCAAGATAGGGAGGTAGGCGACTTCACAGATACGCAGTATTTT
TRBJ2-2	TRBD2	NA	TRBV18	CASSPGLADTELFF	TGTGCCAGCTCACCGGGACTAGCGGACACGGAGCTGTTTTTT
TRBJ1-1	NA	NA	TRBV28	CASSLSAGAGTEAFF	TGTGCCAGCAGTTTATCGGCAGGGGCGGGCACTGAAGCTTTCTTT
TRBJ2-5	TRBD1	NA	TRBV2	CASIRTGGRRQETQYF	TGTGCCAGCATTAGGACAGGGGGCAGGAGGCAAGAGACCCAGTACTTC
TRBJ2-3	TRBD2	few	TRBV5-1	CASRREGVSEDTQYF	TGCGCCAGCAGACGGGAGGGGGTTTCAGAAGATACGCAGTATTTT
TRBJ2-7	NA	NA	TRBV6-5	CASSYSGQGRDEQYF	TGTGCCAGCAGTTACTCGGGGCAGGGGCGGGACGAGCAGTACTTC
TRBJ2-3	NA	NA	TRBV19	CASSTPDRSENTDTQYF	TGTGCCAGTAGTACTCCTGACAGGAGTGAGAACACAGATACGCAGTATTTT
TRBJ1-2	TRBD1	once	TRBV27	CASSLLGGNYGYTF	TGTGCCAGCAGTCTACTAGGGGGCAACTATGGCTACACCTTC
TRBJ2-7	TRBD1	NA	TRBV7-9	CASSLVVDRRSYEQYF	TGTGCCAGCAGCTTAGTTGTGGACAGGAGATCCTACGAGCAGTACTTC
TRBJ2-7	NA	NA	TRBV7-9	CSSSLAVKQSSYEQYF	TGTTCCAGCAGCTTAGCGGTCAAACAAAGCTCCTACGAGCAGTACTTC
TRBJ2-3	NA	NA	TRBV7-3	CASSYSSTDTQYF	TGTGCCAGCAGCTATAGTAGCACAGATACGCAGTATTTT
TRBJ2-7	NA	NA	TRBV6-5	CASRDSAYEQYF	TGTGCCAGCAGAGACAGTGCCTACGAGCAGTACTTC
TRBJ2-6	NA	NA	TRBV6-5	CASSYSLGDGANVLTF	TGTGCCAGCAGTTACTCGTTAGGGGATGGGGCCAACGTCCTGACTTTC
TRBJ2-5	TRBD1	NA	TRBV29-1	CSVKGQGTETQYF	TGCAGCGTTAAGGGACAGGGGACGGAGACCCAGTACTTC
TRBJ2-7	NA	NA	TRBV9	CASSVDSGFTYEQYF	TGTGCCAGCAGCGTAGATTCGGGGTTCACCTACGAGCAGTACTTC
TRBJ2-7	NA	NA	TRBV30	CAWSVLGGDEQYF	TGTGCCTGGAGTGTACTCGGAGGCGACGAGCAGTACTTC
TRBJ2-3	TRBD2	NA	TRBV27	CASSFASGTDTQYF	TGTGCCAGCAGTTTTGCTAGCGGAACAGATACGCAGTATTTT
TRBJ2-1	NA	NA	TRBV14	CASSQVLGAYNEQFF	TGTGCCAGCAGCCAAGTCTTAGGGGCCTACAATGAGCAGTTCTTC
TRBJ2-5	TRBD2	NA	TRBV13	CASSLAGRAAEETQYF	TGTGCCAGCAGCTTAGCAGGGAGGGCCGCGGAAGAGACCCAGTACTTC
TRBJ2-1	TRBD2	once	TRBV10-3	CAITPGTSGGLSSYNEQFF	TGTGCCATCACCCCAGGGACTAGCGGGGGCCTAAGCTCCTACAATGAGCAGTTCTTC
TRBJ2-7	TRBD1	NA	TRBV7-2	CASSLGGTGAYEQYF	TGTGCCAGCAGCCTAGGGGGGACAGGGGCCTACGAGCAGTACTTC
TRBJ2-2	TRBD2	NA	TRBV6-1	CASSEKAGAGRIFSSGELFF	TGTGCCAGCAGTGAAAAAGCGGGAGCAGGCCGGATTTTCTCCTCCGGGGAGCTGTTTTTT
TRBJ2-3	TRBD2	NA	TRBV28	CASSFNPATSDTDTQYF	TGTGCCAGCAGTTTCAACCCCGCGACTAGCGACACAGATACGCAGTATTTT
TRBJ2-2	NA	NA	TRBV27	CASSISWQAGELFF	TGTGCCAGCAGTATTAGCTGGCAAGCCGGGGAGCTGTTTTTT
TRBJ2-1	NA	few	TRBV28	CASSLREWNEQFF	TGTGCCAGCAGTTTACGGGAGTGGAATGAGCAGTTCTTC
TRBJ1-2	NA	NA	TRBV2	CASSEQAGDGYTF	TGTGCCAGCAGTGAACAGGCAGGGGACGGCTACACCTTC
TRBJ2-3	NA	NA	TRBV30	CAWRRDTTDTQYF	TGTGCCTGGAGACGGGATACGACAGATACGCAGTATTTT
TRBJ1-6	NA	NA	TRBV5-6	CASSGGEYRNSPLHF	TGTGCCAGCAGCGGGGGGGAGTACAGGAACTCACCCCTCCACTTT
TRBJ2-5	TRBD1	NA	TRBV7-2	CASSTRRGRLGETQYF	TGTGCCAGCAGCACGCGAAGGGGGCGCCTGGGCGAGACCCAGTACTTC
TRBJ1-6	TRBD1	NA	TRBV7-6	CASSLETGGRTPLHF	TGTGCCAGCAGCTTAGAAACAGGGGGAAGGACACCCCTCCACTTT
TRBJ1-2	TRBD1	few	TRBV7-8	CASSTPGQGDYGYTF	TGTGCCAGCAGCACACCGGGACAGGGCGACTATGGCTACACCTTC
TRBJ2-5	TRBD2	few	TRBV28	CASIGRERETQYF	TGTGCCAGCATTGGGCGGGAGAGGGAGACCCAGTACTTC
TRBJ1-1	NA	NA	TRBV5-1	CASSEGGYTEAFF	TGCGCCAGCTCCGAGGGGGGGTACACTGAAGCTTTCTTT
TRBJ2-1	NA	NA	TRBV19	CASSLATGGANEQFF	TGTGCCAGTAGTCTGGCAACAGGGGGGGCCAATGAGCAGTTCTTC
TRBJ2-7	NA	once	TRBV6-6	CASSLSSYEQYF	TGTGCCAGCAGCCTAAGCTCCTACGAGCAGTACTTC
TRBJ2-7	NA	NA	TRBV28	CASSFPLAASSYEQYF	TGTGCCAGCAGTTTCCCTTTGGCGGCTAGCTCCTACGAGCAGTACTTC
TRBJ2-2	TRBD2	NA	TRBV6-5	CASSYWREVSGELFF	TGTGCCAGCAGTTACTGGCGGGAGGTCAGCGGGGAGCTGTTTTTT
TRBJ1-6	NA	NA	TRBV6-5	CASSFGSGNSPLHF	TGTGCCAGCAGTTTCGGGAGCGGGAATTCACCCCTCCACTTT
TRBJ2-2	TRBD2	NA	TRBV7-2	CASSLAVGAGGPGELFF	TGTGCCAGCAGCTTAGCGGTTGGAGCGGGGGGGCCCGGGGAGCTGTTTTTT